The text below deals with one T cell receptor beta chain. Its specificity is not known. The time point is: week 35, safety follow-up. Each dose of the vaccine consisted of 300 ug of mutant IDH1 20-mer peptide, with topical imiquimod. Germline CDR1 and CDR2: SGHTA and FQGNSA. V was clipped by 1 base and J by 2 bases; unmatched bases: 7. This CDR3 region has 16 residues. This entry is derived from a study of a mutant IDH1 vaccine in newly diagnosed glioma. Study context: Either 4-6 weeks after radiotherapy alone or alongside temozolomide, vaccination was begun. Patients got radiotherapy, temozolomide, or both beforehand, and most got both. Sex among treated patients split about 62% male, roughly 40% female; mean age was approximately 41 years. General study points: Detectable vaccine-induced immune responses arose in around 95% of patients.

Sequencing used immunoSEQ multiplex PCR; TCRdb keeps in-frame clones, though not all of them. The sample has approximately 45,000 clones; around 90% are singletons. The chain joins TRBV7-2 to TRBJ2-7; 8 nucleotides align to TRBD2. The source was PBMCs, collected from a glioma patient whose treatment included an IDH1 peptide vaccine. The receptor's source is a woman between 40 and 55 years old with glioma. The CDR3 DNA reads TGTGCCAGCAGCTTAGGTCGCTCGCGGGGGGCCTACGAGCAGTACTTC. This encodes CASSLGRSRGAYEQYF. Together with reference TRBV7-2 and TRBJ2-7, the CDR3 gives the full variable domain: GAGVSQSPSNKVTEKGKDVELRCDPISGHTALYWYRQSLGQGLEFLIYFQGNSAPDKSGLPSDRFSAERTGGSVSTLTIQRTQQEDSAVYLCASSLGRSRGAYEQYFGPGTRLTVT.